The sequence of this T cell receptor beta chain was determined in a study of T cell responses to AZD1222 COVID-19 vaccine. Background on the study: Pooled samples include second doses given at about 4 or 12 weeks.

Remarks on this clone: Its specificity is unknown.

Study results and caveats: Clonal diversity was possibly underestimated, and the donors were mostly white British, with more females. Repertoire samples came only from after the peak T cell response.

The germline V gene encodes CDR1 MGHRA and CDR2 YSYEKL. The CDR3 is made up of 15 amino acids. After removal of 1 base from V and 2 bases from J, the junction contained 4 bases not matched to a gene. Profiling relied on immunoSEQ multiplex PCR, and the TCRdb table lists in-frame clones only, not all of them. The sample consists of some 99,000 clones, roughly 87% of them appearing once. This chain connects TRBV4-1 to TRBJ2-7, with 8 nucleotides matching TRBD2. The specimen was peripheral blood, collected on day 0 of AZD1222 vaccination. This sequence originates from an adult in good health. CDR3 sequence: CASSQVVAGTYEQYF. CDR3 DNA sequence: TGCGCCAGCAGCCAAGTTGTAGCGGGAACCTACGAGCAGTACTTC.